This TCR beta chain is drawn from a study of blood T cell repertoires in COVID-19. About the study: PBMCs, B-cell-depleted T cells, or T cells were the source of the cDNA or gDNA that made up the material.

V gave up 8 bases and J gave up 4 bases; unmatched junction bases: 12. Looked up from germline, CDR1 is SGHRS and CDR2 is YFSETQ. The CDR3 is 15 amino acids. Here immunoSEQ multiplex PCR was the method, and the copy in TCRdb shows in-frame clones only, minus some. Here the sample spans about 200,000 clones, roughly 89% being singletons. The rearrangement links TRBV5-1 to TRBJ1-2; 9 bases are shared with TRBD1. The sequence came from a man aged 55-75 years who had recovered from COVID-19. Sequenced material: peripheral blood. The CDR3 region is CASSPGTGPLYGYTF. The CDR3 DNA sequence: TGCGCCAGTTCTCCCGGGACAGGGCCCCTCTATGGCTACACCTTC.